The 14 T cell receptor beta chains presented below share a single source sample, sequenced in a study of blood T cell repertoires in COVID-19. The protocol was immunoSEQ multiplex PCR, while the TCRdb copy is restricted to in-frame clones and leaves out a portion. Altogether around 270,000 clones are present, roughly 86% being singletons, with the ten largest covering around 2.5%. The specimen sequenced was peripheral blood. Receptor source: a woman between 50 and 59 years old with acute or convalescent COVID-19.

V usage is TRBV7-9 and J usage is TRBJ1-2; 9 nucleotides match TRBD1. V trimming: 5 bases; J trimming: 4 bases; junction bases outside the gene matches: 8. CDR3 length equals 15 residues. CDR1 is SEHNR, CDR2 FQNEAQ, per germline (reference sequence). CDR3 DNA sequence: TGTGCCAGCAGCCAACCGGGACAGGGCCTCTATGGCTACACCTTC. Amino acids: CASSQPGQGLYGYTF. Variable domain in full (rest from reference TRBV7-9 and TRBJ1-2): DTGVSQNPRHKITKRGQNVTFRCDPISEHNRLYWYRQTLGQGPEFLTYFQNEAQLEKSRLLSDRFSAERPKGSFSTLEIQRTEQGDSAMYLCASSQPGQGLYGYTFGSGTRLTVV.

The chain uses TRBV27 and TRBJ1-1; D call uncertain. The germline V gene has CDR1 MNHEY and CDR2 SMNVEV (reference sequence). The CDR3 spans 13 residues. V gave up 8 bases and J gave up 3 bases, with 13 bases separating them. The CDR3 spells CASRLGPHTEAFF. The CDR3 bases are TGTGCCAGCCGCCTCGGTCCGCACACTGAAGCTTTCTTT.

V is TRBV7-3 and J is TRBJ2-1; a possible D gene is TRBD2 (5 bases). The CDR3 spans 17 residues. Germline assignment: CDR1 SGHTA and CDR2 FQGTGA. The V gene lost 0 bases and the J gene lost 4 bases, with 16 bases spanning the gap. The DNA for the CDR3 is TGTGCCAGCAGCTTAACGGTTGACCCGGGGTTGTACAATGAGCAGTTCTTC. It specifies CASSLTVDPGLYNEQFF.

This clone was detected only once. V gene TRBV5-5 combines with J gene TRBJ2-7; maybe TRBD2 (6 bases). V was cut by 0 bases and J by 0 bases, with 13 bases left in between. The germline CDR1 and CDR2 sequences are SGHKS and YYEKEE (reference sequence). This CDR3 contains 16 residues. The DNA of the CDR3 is TGTGCCAGCAGCTTGGGTGGCCGGGAGAGCTCCTACGAGCAGTACTTC. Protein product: CASSLGGRESSYEQYF.

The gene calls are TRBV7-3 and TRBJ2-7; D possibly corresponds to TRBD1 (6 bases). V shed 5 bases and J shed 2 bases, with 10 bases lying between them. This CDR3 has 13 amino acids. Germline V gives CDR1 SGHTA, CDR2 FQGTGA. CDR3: CASSDGQTYEQYF. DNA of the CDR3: TGTGCCAGCAGCGATGGACAGACCTACGAGCAGTACTTC.

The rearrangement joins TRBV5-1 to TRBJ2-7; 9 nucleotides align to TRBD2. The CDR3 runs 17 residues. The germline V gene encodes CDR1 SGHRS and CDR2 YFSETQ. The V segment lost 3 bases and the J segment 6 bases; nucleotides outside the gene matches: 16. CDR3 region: CASSSFTRLAEGVEQYF. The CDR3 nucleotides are TGCGCCAGCAGCTCCTTTACAAGACTAGCGGAGGGGGTCGAGCAGTACTTC.

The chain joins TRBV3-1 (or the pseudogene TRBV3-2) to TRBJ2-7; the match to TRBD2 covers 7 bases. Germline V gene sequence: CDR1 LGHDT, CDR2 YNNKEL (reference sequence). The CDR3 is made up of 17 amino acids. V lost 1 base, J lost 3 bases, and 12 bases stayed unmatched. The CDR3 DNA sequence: TGTGCCAGCAGCCAAGGAGCATTGCTAGCGGACGACTACGAGCAGTACTTC. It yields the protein CASSQGALLADDYEQYF.

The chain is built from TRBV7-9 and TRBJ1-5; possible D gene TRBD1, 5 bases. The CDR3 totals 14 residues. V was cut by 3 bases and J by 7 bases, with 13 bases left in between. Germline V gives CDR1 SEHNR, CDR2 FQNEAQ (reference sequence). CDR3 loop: CASSLDAGEQPQHF. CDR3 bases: TGTGCCAGCAGCTTGGATGCGGGGGAACAGCCCCAGCATTTT. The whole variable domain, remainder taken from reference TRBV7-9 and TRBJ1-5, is DTGVSQNPRHKITKRGQNVTFRCDPISEHNRLYWYRQTLGQGPEFLTYFQNEAQLEKSRLLSDRFSAERPKGSFSTLEIQRTEQGDSAMYLCASSLDAGEQPQHFGDGTRLSIL.

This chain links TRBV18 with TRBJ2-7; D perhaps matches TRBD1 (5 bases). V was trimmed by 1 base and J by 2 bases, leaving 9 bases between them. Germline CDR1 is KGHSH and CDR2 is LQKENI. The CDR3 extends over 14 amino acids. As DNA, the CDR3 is TGTGCCAGCTCACCACGAACAGGAACCTACGAGCAGTACTTC. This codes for CASSPRTGTYEQYF.

The CDR3 here is CASLGRAGGKNTGELFF. The CDR3, as DNA: TGTGCCAGCTTAGGTAGGGCAGGGGGGAAGAACACCGGGGAGCTGTTTTTT. This rearrangement joins TRBV19 to TRBJ2-2, with TRBD1 as a possible D gene (7 bases). Germline V gives CDR1 LNHDA, CDR2 SQIVND (reference sequence). V was clipped by 9 bases and J by 1 base, with 21 bases between them. This CDR3 spans 17 amino acids. The full variable domain, its missing parts supplied by reference TRBV19 and TRBJ2-2, is DGGITQSPKYLFRKEGQNVTLSCEQNLNHDAMYWYRQDPGQGLRLIYYSQIVNDFQKGDIAEGYSVSREKKESFPLTVTSAQKNPTAFYLCASLGRAGGKNTGELFFGEGSRLTVL.

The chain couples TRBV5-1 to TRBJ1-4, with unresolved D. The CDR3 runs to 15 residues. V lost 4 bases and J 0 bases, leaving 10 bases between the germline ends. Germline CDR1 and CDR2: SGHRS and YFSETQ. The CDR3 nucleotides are TGCGCCAGCAGCAACACAGCTGCAACTAATGAAAAACTGTTTTTT. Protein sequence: CASSNTAATNEKLFF.

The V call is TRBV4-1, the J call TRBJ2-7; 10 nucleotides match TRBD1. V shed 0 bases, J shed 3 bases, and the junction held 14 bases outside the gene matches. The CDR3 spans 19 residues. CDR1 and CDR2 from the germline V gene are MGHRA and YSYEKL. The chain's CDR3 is CASSQDLSFRTGGGYEQYF. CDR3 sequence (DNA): TGCGCCAGCAGCCAAGATCTATCCTTTAGGACAGGGGGAGGCTACGAGCAGTACTTC.

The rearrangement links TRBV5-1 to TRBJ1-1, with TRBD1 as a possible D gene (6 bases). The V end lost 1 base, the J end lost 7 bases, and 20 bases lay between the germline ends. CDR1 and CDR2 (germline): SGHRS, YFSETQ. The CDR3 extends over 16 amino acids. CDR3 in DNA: TGCGCCAGCAGCTTGTTCTTGTCTGGGGGCGAAGGTGAAGCTTTCTTT. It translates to CASSLFLSGGEGEAFF.

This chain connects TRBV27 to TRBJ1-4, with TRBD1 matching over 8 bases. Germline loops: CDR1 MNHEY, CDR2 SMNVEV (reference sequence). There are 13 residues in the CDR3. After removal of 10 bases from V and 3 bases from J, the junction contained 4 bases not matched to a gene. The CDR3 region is CANLQGANEKLFF. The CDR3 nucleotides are TGTGCCAACCTACAGGGGGCTAATGAAAAACTGTTTTTT.